Presented here are 20 T cell receptor beta chains from one specimen sequenced in a study of cytomegalovirus exposure and HLA in healthy donors. In the PCR, 60 Vbeta and 13 Jbeta primers were used. Some clones are missing from TCRdb's copy, which holds only in-frame ones; the method was immunoSEQ multiplex PCR. The table includes about 170,000 clones, approximately 86% detected once. Sequencing input: PBMCs. Source of these receptors: a male donor in good health and CMV-seronegative.

This clone came up a few times. CDR3 loop: CASSQSPADTQYF. The CDR3 DNA reads as TGCGCCAGCAGCCAGTCGCCGGCAGATACGCAGTATTTT. The rearrangement joins TRBV4-3 to TRBJ2-3, with D unclear. Looked up from germline, CDR1 is LGHNA and CDR2 is YSLEER. The CDR3 sequence is 13 residues long. V lost 3 bases, J lost 4 bases, and 8 bases lay in between.

In its sample, this clone was seen a few times. The J gene is TRBJ1-4, the V gene TRBV5-6; TRBD1 might be the D (5 bases). Trimming took 1 base from V and 8 from J, leaving 18 bases between them. The V gene's germline CDR1 is SGHDT and CDR2 YYEEEE. CDR3 length: 16 residues. The CDR3 sequence: CASSLNGGAEKEKLFF. CDR3 nucleotide sequence: TGTGCCAGCAGCTTGAATGGCGGGGCAGAAAAGGAAAAACTGTTTTTT.

The chain couples TRBV5-1 to TRBJ2-7; 8 bases fit TRBD1. Germline V CDR1 and CDR2: SGHRS, YFSETQ. The CDR3 sequence is 13 residues long. Losses at the gene ends were 5 bases for V and 3 bases for J; bases not matched to a gene: 4. The CDR3 loop reads CASRGGQGYEQYF. CDR3 bases: TGCGCCAGCAGGGGTGGACAGGGCTACGAGCAGTACTTC.

The chain is built from TRBV5-1 and TRBJ2-6; maybe TRBD2 (7 bases). Trimming removed 0 bases at V and 3 bases at J, with 10 bases between. Germline lookup yields CDR1 SGHRS and CDR2 YFSETQ. The CDR3 has 16 residues. Written as DNA, the CDR3 is TGCGCCAGCAGCTTGGGGGGGGGCCGTGGGGCCAACGTCCTGACTTTC. This translates into CASSLGGGRGANVLTF.

This clone was counted only a few times. The rearrangement joins TRBV6-5 to TRBJ2-3; D gene unclear. This CDR3 region has 14 residues. Germline CDR1 and CDR2: MNHEY and SVGAGI. Trimming removed 5 bases from V and 13 bases from J, with 22 bases in between. The CDR3 is CASSLSPQAKFEYF. CDR3 bases: TGTGCCAGCAGTCTATCCCCGCAGGCCAAATTCGAGTATTTT.

The table lists this clone with a few counts. The chain couples TRBV2 to TRBJ1-1, with unresolved D. The length of the CDR3 is 10 residues. The V gene's germline CDR1 is SNHLY and CDR2 FYNNEI. Trimming stripped 4 bases from V and 11 bases from J, with 8 bases between. The CDR3 bases are TGTGCCAGCAGTGGAGTACGGGCTTTCTTT. Protein sequence: CASSGVRAFF.

J is TRBJ1-1 and V is TRBV7-3, with 9 positions matching TRBD1. The germline V gene encodes CDR1 SGHTA and CDR2 FQGTGA. Trimming at V came to 5 bases and at J to 0 bases, leaving 7 bases not matched to a gene. CDR3 size: 16 residues. The chain's CDR3 is CASSQTGGLMNTEAFF. DNA for the CDR3: TGTGCCAGCAGCCAAACAGGGGGCCTGATGAACACTGAAGCTTTCTTT.

The chain uses TRBV19 and TRBJ2-1; 11 bases fit TRBD2. CDR3 length: 16 residues. V dropped 2 bases and J dropped 4; count of bases not matched to a gene: 4. From germline, CDR1 is LNHDA and CDR2 SQIVND (reference sequence). CDR3: CASSITLAGGYNEQFF. The CDR3, as DNA: TGTGCCAGTAGTATAACCCTAGCGGGGGGTTACAATGAGCAGTTCTTC. The whole variable domain, filled in from reference TRBV19 and TRBJ2-1, reads DGGITQSPKYLFRKEGQNVTLSCEQNLNHDAMYWYRQDPGQGLRLIYYSQIVNDFQKGDIAEGYSVSREKKESFPLTVTSAQKNPTAFYLCASSITLAGGYNEQFFGPGTRLTVL.

The rearrangement joins TRBV28 to TRBJ2-1, with 7 bases that match TRBD2. This CDR3 has 15 amino acids. The V gene's germline CDR1 is MDHEN and CDR2 SYDVKM. Trimming removed 7 bases from V and 4 bases from J; junction bases left unmatched: 10. CDR3 in amino acids: CASTTGGSGYNEQFF. DNA for the CDR3: TGTGCCAGCACCACGGGGGGTAGCGGTTACAATGAGCAGTTCTTC.

The chain uses TRBV9 and TRBJ1-1, with D maybe TRBD1 (5 bases). The CDR3 extends over 14 amino acids. Germline values: CDR1 SGDLS, CDR2 YYNGEE. With 3 bases removed from V and 1 base from J, the gap between germline ends came to 10 bases. The CDR3 nucleotides are TGTGCCAGCAGCGGGGCCGGGGGGAACACTGAAGCTTTCTTT. This translates into CASSGAGGNTEAFF.

V is TRBV6-5 and J is TRBJ1-2; the match to TRBD1 covers 9 bases. CDR1 and CDR2 (germline): MNHEY, SVGAGI. The CDR3 is 14 amino acids. V lost 5 bases to trimming and J lost 5 bases; unmatched junction nucleotides: 6. The CDR3: CASSMTGTGYGYTF. For the CDR3, the DNA is TGTGCCAGCAGTATGACCGGGACAGGGTATGGCTACACCTTC.

The sample holds one count of this clone. This chain uses TRBV9 with TRBJ2-1; 9 bases map to TRBD2. CDR3 length: 15 residues. Germline CDR1 reads SGDLS; CDR2 reads YYNGEE. V lost 4 bases, J lost 9 bases, and 11 bases stayed unmatched. This CDR3 is CASSQNGRGGGEQFF. DNA of the CDR3: TGTGCCAGCAGCCAGAATGGCCGCGGGGGGGGTGAGCAGTTCTTC.

This clone showed up just a few times. The chain is built from TRBV6-1 and TRBJ1-6; D ambiguous. Germline CDR1 and CDR2: MNHNS and SASEGT. There are 12 residues in the CDR3. V lost 4 bases and J 8 bases, leaving 6 bases between the germline ends. The CDR3 bases are TGTGCCAGCAGTGTCATAGATTCACCCCTCCACTTT. As protein: CASSVIDSPLHF.

A few counts support this clone. This sequence joins TRBV20-1 and TRBJ2-1; tentative D call: TRBD2 (6 bases). The CDR3 extends over 11 amino acids. V lost 4 bases and J 9 bases, leaving 10 bases between the germline ends. Germline V gives CDR1 DFQATT, CDR2 SNEGSKA (reference sequence). The CDR3 coding sequence is TGCAGTGCTACCATGGGGGGTGAGCAGTTCTTC. Protein sequence: CSATMGGEQFF.

The chain links TRBV11-2 to TRBJ1-5; D not certain. The CDR3 extends over 13 amino acids. Trimming left V 0 bases short and J 6 bases short, with 6 bases between. Germline V gene data show CDR1 as SGHAT and CDR2 as FQNNGV. The CDR3 DNA follows: TGTGCCAGCAGCTTAGATTTAGTTCAGCCCCAGCATTTT. Translation: CASSLDLVQPQHF.

J is TRBJ2-7 and V is TRBV28, with 10 bases aligning to TRBD1. The length of the CDR3 is 15 residues. CDR1 is MDHEN and CDR2 is SYDVKM in the germline V gene. The V segment lost 5 bases and the J segment 3 bases; nucleotides outside the gene matches: 7. The CDR3 region has the DNA TGTGCCAGCAGTGTCCCCGGGACAGGGGTCTACGAGCAGTACTTC. It yields the protein CASSVPGTGVYEQYF.

Here the CDR3 DNA reads TGTGCCAGCAGCTTAGAATCCCCAGGGGGGTCTGAAGCTTTCTTT. It codes for CASSLESPGGSEAFF. The chain joins TRBV7-6 to TRBJ1-1; 7 nucleotides align to TRBD1. V gave up 1 base and J gave up 6 bases; unmatched junction bases: 8. CDR1 and CDR2 from the germline V gene are SGHVS and FNYEAQ. The CDR3 consists of 15 residues.

This chain links TRBV29-1 with TRBJ1-2, with TRBD1 matching over 7 bases. V was clipped by 3 bases and J by 0 bases; unmatched bases: 13. Germline-derived CDR1 and CDR2 are SQVTM and ANQGSEA. The CDR3 contains 17 residues. In DNA, the CDR3 is TGCAGCGTTGAGACACAGGGGCCCGGATTAGCTAACTATGGCTACACCTTC. It translates to CSVETQGPGLANYGYTF.

The chain carries TRBV10-3 and TRBJ2-2; perhaps TRBD1 as D (6 bases). V was trimmed by 2 bases and J by 6 bases, leaving 10 bases between them. The germline CDR1 and CDR2 sequences are ENHRY and SYGVKD. This CDR3 comprises 14 residues. CDR3 coding DNA: TGTGCCATCAGTGAGGACCAGGGGCCCGGGGAGCTGTTTTTT. Protein product: CAISEDQGPGELFF.

As to this clone: Relative to the germline gene, one junction end is altered; a read error may explain this. The rearrangement uses TRBV6-1 and TRBJ1-5; 7 bases are shared with TRBD1. Germline lookup yields CDR1 MNHNS and CDR2 SASEGT. This CDR3 contains 13 residues. CDR3 residues: CASSASPGQPQHF. The DNA for the CDR3 is TGTGCCAGCAGTGCCAGTCCGGGACAGCCACAGCATTTT.